The clone carrying this T cell receptor (beta chain) appeared many times. This record comes from a study of T cells in Graves' hyperthyroidism and ophthalmopathy. Diagnoses rested on clinical symptoms, serum thyroxine and TRAb, thyroid ultrasound and orbital computed tomography. The CDR3 covers 13 residues. Germline loops: CDR1 MDHEN, CDR2 SYDVKM. Trimming took off 3 bases at V and 5 bases at J, with 11 bases between the two ends. The source material, RNA transcripts, was used to amplify TCR beta CDR3 regions. The HTBI set primed first-round TCR CDR3 RT-PCR. TCRdb reprocessed the multiplex PCR reads with MiXCR, giving one entry per CDR3 protein. Seen here are 410,000 or so distinct CDR3 sequences, approximately 15% observed once, and the top ten hold around 14%.

The receptor's source is a young man with Graves' ophthalmopathy. This sequence joins TRBV28 and TRBJ2-7; D may match TRBD1 or TRBD2 (5 bases each). Sequencing used blood. CDR3 in amino acids: CASSLARGHEQYF. DNA of the CDR3: TGTGCCAGCAGTTTGGCGAGGGGTCACGAGCAGTACTTC. The whole variable domain, remainder taken from reference TRBV28 and TRBJ2-7, is DVKVTQSSRYLVKRTGEKVFLECVQDMDHENMFWYRQDPGLGLRLIYFSYDVKMKEKGDIPEGYSVSREKKERFSLILESASTNQTSMYLCASSLARGHEQYFGPGTRLTVT.